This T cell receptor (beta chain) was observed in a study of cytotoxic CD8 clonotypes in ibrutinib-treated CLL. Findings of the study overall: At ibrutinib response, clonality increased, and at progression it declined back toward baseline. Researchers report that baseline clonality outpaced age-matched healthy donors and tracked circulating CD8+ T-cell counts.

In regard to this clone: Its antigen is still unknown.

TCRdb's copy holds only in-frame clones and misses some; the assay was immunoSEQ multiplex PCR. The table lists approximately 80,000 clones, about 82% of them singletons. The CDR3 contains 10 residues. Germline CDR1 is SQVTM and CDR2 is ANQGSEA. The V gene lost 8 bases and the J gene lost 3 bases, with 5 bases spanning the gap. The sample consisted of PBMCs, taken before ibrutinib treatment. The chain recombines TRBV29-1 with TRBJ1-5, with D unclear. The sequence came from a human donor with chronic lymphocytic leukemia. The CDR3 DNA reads TGCAGCTATGTCAATCAGCCCCAGCATTTT. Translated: CSYVNQPQHF.